A selection of T cell receptor beta chains follows, all from one sample in a study of T cell changes during pregnancy in multiple sclerosis. Assay: immunoSEQ multiplex PCR; the TCRdb copy retains only in-frame clones and omits some. Of under 70,000 clones listed, roughly 92% are singletons. The sample here was peripheral blood, taken in the third trimester of pregnancy. These receptors all come from a female donor in good health, enrolled as a control in a pregnancy study. Each CDR3 is given with its conserved first and last residue. The D gene is left open where the match is weak. The size of a clone is reported for some rows only, either as once, few or many, or as a class for expanded clones.

D	J	V	size	DNA	CDR3
TRBD1	TRBJ2-7	TRBV27	-	TGTGCCAGCAGCTCTCTAGGTGACAGGGCTGGTTACGAGCAGTACTTC	CASSSLGDRAGYEQYF
-	TRBJ2-7	TRBV30	-	TGTGCCTGGACCCAGCGACGACAGTCGGGCGGCTACGAGCAGTACTTC	CAWTQRRQSGGYEQYF
TRBD1	TRBJ2-3	TRBV9	-	TGTGCCAGCAGCGCCCACAGGGACAGCCTCTACACAGATACGCAGTATTTT	CASSAHRDSLYTDTQYF
TRBD1	TRBJ2-1	TRBV5-5	-	TGTGCCAGCAGCTTGCTGGGACAGGGCAGCTACAATGAGCAGTTCTTC	CASSLLGQGSYNEQFF
-	TRBJ2-4	TRBV27	-	TGTGCCAGCAGTCCTCAACTAGCCAAAAACATTCAGTACTTC	CASSPQLAKNIQYF
TRBD2	TRBJ2-2	TRBV9	-	TGTGCCAGCAGCGTAGTTTCTAGCGGGAACACCGGGGAGCTGTTTTTT	CASSVVSSGNTGELFF
TRBD1	TRBJ2-5	TRBV4-1	-	TGCGCCAGCAGCCAAGATGACCGGACAGGGGCAGAGACCCAGTACTTC	CASSQDDRTGAETQYF
-	TRBJ2-5	TRBV7-3	-	TGTGCCAGCAGCTTAATGGGGGCCCCCCGGGAGACCCAGTACTTC	CASSLMGAPRETQYF
-	TRBJ2-4	TRBV4-1	-	TGCGCCAGCAGCCAAGGGACAGTCGGTGACATTCAGTACTTC	CASSQGTVGDIQYF
-	TRBJ2-3	TRBV19	-	TGTGCCAGTAGTATAGGGGCGGGAGATACGCAGTATTTT	CASSIGAGDTQYF
TRBD2	TRBJ2-1	TRBV5-1	-	TGCGCCAGCTCCCCGGGACTAGCGGGGTATAGCTCCTACAATGAGCAGTTCTTC	CASSPGLAGYSSYNEQFF
-	TRBJ2-7	TRBV6-6	once	TGTGCCAGCAGTTACTCAGGAAGGGGCTCCTACGAGCAGTACTTC	CASSYSGRGSYEQYF
-	TRBJ1-1	TRBV30	few	TGTGCCTGGAGTTACGGGGGGGCGAACAAAGATGAAGCTTTCTTT	CAWSYGGANKDEAFF
-	TRBJ1-2	TRBV6-1	once	TGTGCCAGCATGAACAGGGTCAACTATGGCTACACCTTC	CASMNRVNYGYTF
-	TRBJ2-7	TRBV6-5	-	TGTGCCAGCAGCTCCCCCGTGGCGGGTCGTTACGAGCAGTACTTC	CASSSPVAGRYEQYF
TRBD2	TRBJ2-2	TRBV29-1	-	TGCAGCGTTGGAACTAGCGGGAGGGAGGCGAACACCGGGGAGCTGTTTTTT	CSVGTSGREANTGELFF
TRBD1	TRBJ2-7	TRBV11-2	once	TGTGCCAGCAGCTTAGGGACAGGGGGCTCGAGCTCCTACGAGCAGTACTTC	CASSLGTGGSSSYEQYF
-	TRBJ1-4	TRBV5-6	-	TGTGCCAGCAGCGCGGCAGACGCAGGGCGAAAAAAACTGTTTTTT	CASSAADAGRKKLFF
-	TRBJ2-6	TRBV12-1	-	TGTGCCAGCAGCCTTGGCTACAGCCACCTTCGCTCTGGGGCCAACGTCCTGACTTTC	CASSLGYSHLRSGANVLTF
TRBD1	TRBJ2-3	TRBV6-1	few	TGTGCCAGCAGTGGACAGGGAATAGATACGCAGTATTTT	CASSGQGIDTQYF
-	TRBJ1-1	TRBV10-1	few	TGCGCCAGCAGTGAAGGCGCGGGGACTGAAGCTTTCTTT	CASSEGAGTEAFF
-	TRBJ2-3	TRBV7-3	-	TGTGCCAGCAGCCCTTCCCGGGAGCTATGGGATACGCAGTATTTT	CASSPSRELWDTQYF
-	TRBJ1-2	TRBV6-6	few	TGTGCCAGCAGCCATAACAGGGATGGGGGCTACACCTTC	CASSHNRDGGYTF
-	TRBJ2-1	TRBV29-1	-	TGCAGCGTCGGGACTCTTGAGTCCTACAATGAGCAGTTCTTC	CSVGTLESYNEQFF
-	TRBJ2-5	TRBV7-3	-	TGTGCCAGCAGCCCGGGGACAAAAGAGGCCCAGTACTTC	CASSPGTKEAQYF
-	TRBJ2-1	TRBV28	-	TGTGCCAGCAGACCTGGCATCGGGAGTGGGAATGAGCAGTTCTTC	CASRPGIGSGNEQFF
TRBD2	TRBJ2-5	TRBV2	-	TGTGCCAGCAGTGCCCGCTCGGGGCGGGAGGAGGAGACCCAGTACTTC	CASSARSGREEETQYF
-	TRBJ2-1	TRBV27	-	TGTGCCAGCAGTCAAACGGGGAATGAGCAGTTCTTC	CASSQTGNEQFF
-	TRBJ1-2	TRBV7-8	-	TGTGCCAGCAGCTTAGTGGCGGGAGGCTACACCTTC	CASSLVAGGYTF
TRBD1	TRBJ2-1	TRBV27	-	TGTGCCAGCAGTCCCCTGGGCAGGGGGAATGAGCAGTTCTTC	CASSPLGRGNEQFF
TRBD1	TRBJ1-5	TRBV6-1	-	TGTGCCAGCGAGGACACAGGGGGCGGTCAGCCCCAGCATTTT	CASEDTGGGQPQHF
-	TRBJ2-7	TRBV5-1	-	TGCGCCAGCAGCTTGGGGGGGCGTTCCTACGAGCAGTACTTC	CASSLGGRSYEQYF
-	TRBJ2-3	TRBV19	once	TGTGCCAGTAGTATAGCCTCCGGGGGTCGTCCCACAGATACGCAGTATTTT	CASSIASGGRPTDTQYF
-	TRBJ2-7	TRBV21-1	once	TGTGCCAGCAGCCCTCAGCACCCGGGGCAGTACTTC	CASSPQHPGQYF
-	TRBJ1-2	TRBV18	-	TGTGCCAGCACCGGAGTAGGCAGCCTCTATGGCTACACCTTC	CASTGVGSLYGYTF
TRBD1	TRBJ1-2	TRBV27	once	TGTGCCAGCAGTTCCCGGGACAGGGGTCGTGCCTATGGCTACACCTTC	CASSSRDRGRAYGYTF
-	TRBJ2-1	TRBV4-1	-	TGCGCCAGCAGCCCGCCACTATTTCTGAACAATGAGCAGTTCTTC	CASSPPLFLNNEQFF
-	TRBJ1-1	TRBV2	-	TGTGCCAGCAGTGAAGCGCTACAGGATGAAGCTTTCTTT	CASSEALQDEAFF
-	TRBJ2-7	TRBV5-6	-	TGTGCCAGCAGCTTTACCAGAGGCGAGCAGTACTTC	CASSFTRGEQYF
-	TRBJ2-7	TRBV6-5	-	TGTGCCAGCAGTCCCAGGGTTGGCGAGCAGTACTTC	CASSPRVGEQYF
-	TRBJ1-1	TRBV6-5	-	TGTGCCAGCAGTATAACACAGGTGGTGAACACTGAAGCTTTCTTT	CASSITQVVNTEAFF
TRBD1	TRBJ1-2	TRBV6-5	-	TGTGCCAGCAGTTACTCGGGACAGGGAAGAGGCTATGGCTACACCTTC	CASSYSGQGRGYGYTF
-	TRBJ1-1	TRBV19	-	TGTGCCAGTAGTATGTGGGCCCCTGTAAACACTGAAGCTTTCTTT	CASSMWAPVNTEAFF
-	TRBJ2-2	TRBV27	-	TGTGCCAGCAGTTCAAAGCCCACCGGGGAGCTGTTTTTT	CASSSKPTGELFF
-	TRBJ2-3	TRBV5-1	-	TGCGCCAGCAGCCCCCACCCATGGACAGGGAGGGGAGGAGATACGCAGTATTTT	CASSPHPWTGRGGDTQYF
TRBD1	TRBJ1-4	TRBV5-1	-	TGCGCCAGCAGCCGCGGACAGGGCAATGAAAAACTGTTTTTT	CASSRGQGNEKLFF
TRBD2	TRBJ2-7	TRBV6-5	-	TGCGCCAGCAGTGAAAGACTAGCGGGGGTTGAGCAGTACTTC	CASSERLAGVEQYF
-	TRBJ2-3	TRBV7-7	-	TGTGCTAGCAGCTCTCTCGAGGGTCAGACGCAGTATTTT	CASSSLEGQTQYF
TRBD2	TRBJ2-2	TRBV27	-	TGTGCCAGCCGGAAACGTAGCGGGGAGAACACCGGGGAGCTGTTTTTT	CASRKRSGENTGELFF
-	TRBJ1-2	TRBV28	-	TGTGCCAGCAGTTTCAGGGGCAGTGGGATCTATGGCTACACCTTC	CASSFRGSGIYGYTF
-	TRBJ1-5	TRBV25-1	-	TGTGCCAGCAGAGGACGGGACAAGCAAAGGAGCAATCAGCCCCAGCATTTT	CASRGRDKQRSNQPQHF